The 10 T cell receptor beta chains below come from one sample, sequenced in a study of blood T cells in healthy people across ages. A sample-barcoded 5' primer and a J-beta primer mix were used in a second PCR of about 7 to 12 cycles. TCRdb processed the 5' RACE reads anew with MiXCR; each CDR3 protein has one entry. Here the sample spans 780,000 or so distinct CDR3 sequences, around half being singletons. The sequenced sample was blood. The receptors here all came from a man of 80 years or more in good health.

This clonotype was recorded a few times. The V gene is TRBV29-1, the J gene TRBJ1-1; 7 bases agree with TRBD1. The germline CDR1 and CDR2 sequences are SQVTM and ANQGSEA. CDR3 size: 14 residues. The V segment lost 6 bases and the J segment 11 bases; nucleotides outside the gene matches: 18. Written as DNA, the CDR3 is TGCAGCGTGACGGGACAGAATAGTTTGTTGGGGGCTTTCTTT. Residues: CSVTGQNSLLGAFF.

The chain has TRBV29-1 and TRBJ2-5, with 7 bases aligning to TRBD1. Germline loops: CDR1 SQVTM, CDR2 ANQGSEA. This CDR3 contains 13 residues. V dropped 5 bases and J dropped 4; count of bases not matched to a gene: 7. The CDR3 region has the DNA TGCAGCGTTATGACAGGGTATGGAGAGACCCAGTACTTC. Amino acid sequence: CSVMTGYGETQYF. Using reference TRBV29-1 and TRBJ2-5 for the parts outside the CDR3, the full variable domain is SAVISQKPSRDICQRGTSLTIQCQVDSQVTMMFWYRQQPGQSLTLIATANQGSEATYESGFVIDKFPISRPNLTFSTLTVSNMSPEDSSIYLCSVMTGYGETQYFGPGTRLLVL.

The table lists this clonotype with a few counts. V is TRBV19 and J is TRBJ2-3; D is ambiguous. CDR3 length: 14 amino acids. Per the germline V gene, CDR1 is LNHDA and CDR2 is SQIVND (reference sequence). Trimming stripped 6 bases from V and 1 base from J, with 11 bases between. The CDR3 nucleotides read TGTGCCAGTAGCCACCTTGGAGGCACAGATACGCAGTATTTT. This translates into CASSHLGGTDTQYF.

Comments on this clonotype: Just one base apart from a much larger clone, this may be a read error. The chain uses TRBV7-9 and TRBJ2-3; a possible D gene is TRBD1 (7 bases). This CDR3 contains 15 residues. Germline CDR1 reads SEHNR; CDR2 reads FQNEAQ (reference sequence). The V end lost 6 bases, the J end lost 0 bases, and 13 bases lay between the germline ends. Here the CDR3 reads CASRRDRYSTDTQYF. DNA of the CDR3: TGTGCCAGCAGGCGGGACAGATATAGCACAGATACGCAGTATTTT.

This clonotype was counted between two and nine times. The V call is TRBV2, the J call TRBJ2-5; TRBD2 matches 12 bases. The better agreement between TRBJ2-7 and the DNA end casts doubt on the J call. The CDR3 has 13 amino acids. Germline values: CDR1 SNHLY, CDR2 FYNNEI. The CDR3 reads CASSSSGRDEQYF. The CDR3 DNA reads TGTGCCAGCAGTTCTAGCGGGAGGGACGAGCAGTACTTC.

The genes are TRBV20-1 and TRBJ2-1; D may be TRBD1 (6 bases). V gave up 5 bases and J gave up 0 bases, with 14 bases separating them. This CDR3 has 15 amino acids. CDR1 and CDR2 (germline): DFQATT, SNEGSKA (reference sequence). As DNA, the CDR3 is TGCAGTGCTGGGGGCGCGCAACCCTCCTACAATGAGCAGTTCTTC. It translates to CSAGGAQPSYNEQFF.

The V call is TRBV2, the J call TRBJ1-5, with D tentatively TRBD1 (5 bases). Germline loops: CDR1 SNHLY, CDR2 FYNNEI. The V end lost 7 bases, the J end lost 7 bases, and 14 bases lay between the germline ends. The CDR3 loop spans 13 amino acids. CDR3 DNA sequence: TGTGCCAGCAACGCGGCGGAGGGGCAGCCCCAGCATTTT. It is translated as CASNAAEGQPQHF.

V usage is TRBV28 and J usage is TRBJ2-2; 10 bases agree with TRBD1. Germline-derived CDR1 and CDR2 are MDHEN and SYDVKM. The CDR3 is made up of 16 amino acids. Unmatched junction bases numbered 9, after V lost 8 bases and J lost 3 bases. The CDR3 bases are TGTGCCAGCCTCGACCGGGACAGGGGTTACACCGGGGAGCTGTTTTTT. Its protein product is CASLDRDRGYTGELFF. The full variable domain, its missing parts supplied by reference TRBV28 and TRBJ2-2, is DVKVTQSSRYLVKRTGEKVFLECVQDMDHENMFWYRQDPGLGLRLIYFSYDVKMKEKGDIPEGYSVSREKKERFSLILESASTNQTSMYLCASLDRDRGYTGELFFGEGSRLTVL.

This clonotype was seen more than once but under ten times. This chain links TRBV29-1 with TRBJ1-1, with D perhaps matching TRBD1 (5 bases). The germline V and J ends were trimmed by 0 bases and 1 base, with 15 bases remaining between them. Germline V gives CDR1 SQVTM, CDR2 ANQGSEA. The length of the CDR3 is 16 residues. The CDR3 bases are TGCAGCGTTGAAGAACCCCGACAGCTTTGGAACACTGAAGCTTTCTTT. Amino acid sequence: CSVEEPRQLWNTEAFF.

This clonotype was detected ten times or more. The chain uses TRBV7-2 and TRBJ2-5, with TRBD2 matching 13 bases. V trimming: 5 bases; J trimming: 2 bases; junction bases outside the gene matches: 17. CDR1 and CDR2 (germline): SGHTA, FQGNSA. This CDR3 has 20 amino acids. The CDR3 region is CASSPPVGGLAGVGQETQYF. The CDR3 bases are TGTGCCAGCAGCCCCCCAGTGGGCGGACTAGCGGGAGTTGGACAAGAGACCCAGTACTTC.